One sample yielded the 8 T cell receptor beta chains listed below, sequenced in a study of regulatory T cells in long-lasting Graves disease. Time point defined: persistent/refractory GD, antithyroid drugs over 5 years with positive TRAb. Extracted PBMC RNA gave rise to the TCR library. iRepertoire HTBI primers and Arm-PCR of CDR3 regions built TCR beta libraries. A single record per CDR3 protein comes from TCRdb applying MiXCR to the multiplex PCR reads. The repertoire includes approximately 500,000 distinct CDR3 sequences, around a fifth of them detected once, and roughly 6.9% sits in the top ten. Sequenced here: peripheral blood mononuclear cells (PBMCs), sampled when the disease was refractory, from a patient treated with antithyroid drugs. Every receptor here comes from a female donor with Graves disease.

Of note for this clonotype: A much larger clone lies one base from this, so it may be a read error. The chain uses TRBV19 and TRBJ1-2, with 7 bases fitting TRBD1. Germline values: CDR1 LNHDA, CDR2 SQIVND (reference sequence). V lost 4 bases, J lost 7 bases, and 9 bases stayed unmatched. The CDR3 is 14 amino acids. The CDR3 reads CASSTGTEGLGYTF. Written as DNA, the CDR3 is TGTGCCAGTAGTACCGGGACAGAGGGCCTTGGCTACACCTTC.

The V call is TRBV30, the J call TRBJ1-1; D is unclear. The CDR3 loop spans 11 amino acids. Trimming took off 5 bases at V and 1 base at J, with 5 bases between the two ends. Germline CDR1 and CDR2: GTSNPN and SVGIG (reference sequence). The CDR3: CAWAGNTEAFF. The CDR3 DNA follows: TGTGCCTGGGCAGGGAACACTGAAGCTTTCTTT.

Points on this clonotype: The germline gene is not matched at one end of the junction; a read error may be the cause. V and J are TRBV5-1 and TRBJ2-2, with 8 bases aligning to TRBD1. Germline V gene sequence: CDR1 SGHRS, CDR2 YFSETQ. The CDR3 covers 16 residues. The CDR3 sequence: CASSNEAGGLTGELFF. CDR3 bases: TGCGCCAGCAGCAACGAGGCAGGGGGCTTGACCGGGGAGTTGTTTTTT.

The rearrangement uses TRBV19 and TRBJ2-4; D is undetermined. In germline, CDR1 is LNHDA, CDR2 SQIVND (reference sequence). The CDR3 totals 14 residues. Between the trimmed V and J ends, which lost 6 bases and 4 bases, there was a span of 13 bases. Here the CDR3 reads CASRLDGKKNIQYF. The CDR3, as DNA: TGTGCCAGTAGGTTGGACGGAAAAAAAAACATTCAGTACTTC.

This clonotype was counted at least ten times. The V and J genes are TRBV12-3 or TRBV12-4 and TRBJ2-5, with D tentatively TRBD2 (5 bases). The CDR3 totals 14 residues. V lost 5 bases and J 1 base, leaving 11 bases between the germline ends. The CDR3 nucleotides are TGTGCCAGCAGTACCCCGGGAACCCAAGAGACCCAGTACTTC. Its protein product is CASSTPGTQETQYF.

V and J are TRBV5-6 and TRBJ2-5; TRBD2 is a possible D gene (6 bases). The CDR3 loop spans 12 amino acids. From germline, CDR1 is SGHDT and CDR2 YYEEEE. Trimming took off 5 bases at V and 4 bases at J, with 9 bases between the two ends. The CDR3 loop reads CASRVGGETQYF. In DNA form, the CDR3 reads TGTGCCAGCAGAGTCGGGGGAGAGACCCAGTACTTC.

J is TRBJ1-1 and V is TRBV11-2; possible D gene TRBD1, 5 bases. This CDR3 is built from 15 residues. Germline lookup yields CDR1 SGHAT and CDR2 FQNNGV. The V end lost 0 bases, the J end lost 4 bases, and 12 bases lay between the germline ends. The CDR3 region is CASSLDQGFRTEAFF. CDR3 nucleotides: TGTGCCAGCAGCTTAGATCAGGGTTTTCGCACTGAAGCTTTCTTT.

The chain recombines TRBV20-1 with TRBJ1-1, with TRBD1 matching 7 bases. The CDR3 contains 13 residues. V shed 5 bases, J shed 8 bases, and the junction held 11 bases outside the gene matches. The germline CDR1 and CDR2 sequences are DFQATT and SNEGSKA (reference sequence). In nucleotides, the CDR3 is TGCAGTGCTCAAGACCCGGGACAGTCAGAAGCTTTCTTT. Translating it yields CSAQDPGQSEAFF.